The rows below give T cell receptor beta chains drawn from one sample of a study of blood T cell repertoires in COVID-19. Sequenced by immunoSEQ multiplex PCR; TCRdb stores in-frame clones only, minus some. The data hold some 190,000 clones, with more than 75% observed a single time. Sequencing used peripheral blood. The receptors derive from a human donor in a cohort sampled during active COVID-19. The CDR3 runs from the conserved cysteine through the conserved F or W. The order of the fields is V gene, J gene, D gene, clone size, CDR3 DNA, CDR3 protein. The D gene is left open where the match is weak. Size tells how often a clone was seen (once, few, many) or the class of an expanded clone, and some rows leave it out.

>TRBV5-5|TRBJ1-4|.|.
TGTGCCAGCAGCCGGCGCCGCTCTCGGGACTCAAATGAAAAACTGTTTTTT
CASSRRRSRDSNEKLFF
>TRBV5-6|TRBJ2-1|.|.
TGTGCCAGCAGCTTGTTGAGCGGCTACAATGAGCAGTTCTTC
CASSLLSGYNEQFF
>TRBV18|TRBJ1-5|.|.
TGTGCCAGCTCACTCGCGGGGGCCAGCAATCAGCCCCAGCATTTT
CASSLAGASNQPQHF
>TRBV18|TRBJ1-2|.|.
TGTGTCAGCTCACCATGGGAAAGGACTCTTGCGAACTATGGCTACACCTTC
CVSSPWERTLANYGYTF
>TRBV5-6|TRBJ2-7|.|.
TGTGCCAGCAGCTTGGTCTCAGGGCGTCCCTACGAGCAGTACTTC
CASSLVSGRPYEQYF
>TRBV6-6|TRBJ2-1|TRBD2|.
TGTGCCAGCAGTTCTTATGCTAGCGGGGGGGTAAATGAGCAGTTCTTC
CASSSYASGGVNEQFF
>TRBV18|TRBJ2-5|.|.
TGTGCCAGCTCACCCTCAAGCGGGTCAGAGACCCAGTACTTC
CASSPSSGSETQYF
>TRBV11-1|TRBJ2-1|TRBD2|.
TGTGCCAGCAGCTTAGCTGGGATTAGCGGGAGGGCCATTGAGCAGTTCTTC
CASSLAGISGRAIEQFF
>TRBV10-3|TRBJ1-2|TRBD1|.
TGTGCCATCAGTGACCCTCCGGGACAGGGCAACTATGGCTACACCTTC
CAISDPPGQGNYGYTF
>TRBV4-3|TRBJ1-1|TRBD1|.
TGCGCCAGCAGCCCACATACCGGGACAGGAGGTGTGCCTTTCTTT
CASSPHTGTGGVPFF
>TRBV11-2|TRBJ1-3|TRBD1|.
TGTGCCAGCAGCTCCGGACAGGAGAGCTCTGGAAACACCATATATTTT
CASSSGQESSGNTIYF
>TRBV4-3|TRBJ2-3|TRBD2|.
TGCGCCAGCAGCCCAAAGGGACTAGCGGGGGGTCGGATAGATACGCAGTATTTT
CASSPKGLAGGRIDTQYF
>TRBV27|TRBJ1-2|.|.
TGTGCCAGCAGTTCGGACAGAAACTATGGCTACACCTTC
CASSSDRNYGYTF
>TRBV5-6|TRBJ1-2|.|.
TGTGCCAGCAGCTTGGGGCAAAAAGCTAACTATGGCTACACCTTC
CASSLGQKANYGYTF
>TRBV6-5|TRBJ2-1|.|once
TGTGCCAGCAGTAGGGACGGGAGAACAGGTCATGAGCAGTTCTTC
CASSRDGRTGHEQFF
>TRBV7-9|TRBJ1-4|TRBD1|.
TGTGCCAGCAGCTTGCCCCTCGGGACAGCTGAAAAACTGTTTTTT
CASSLPLGTAEKLFF
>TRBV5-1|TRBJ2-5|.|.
TGCGCCAGCAGCTTGGTACAGGTGGGCCAAGAGACCCAGTACTTC
CASSLVQVGQETQYF
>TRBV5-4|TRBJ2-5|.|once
TGTGCCAGCAGCCCCAACAACCAAGAGACCCAGTACTTC
CASSPNNQETQYF
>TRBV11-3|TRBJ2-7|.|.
TGTGCCAGCAGCTTAAGAGCCGGGACTGCGTCCTACGAGCAGTACTTC
CASSLRAGTASYEQYF
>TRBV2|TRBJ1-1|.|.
TGTGCCAGCATCAGGGGCCCGAACACTGAAGCTTTCTTT
CASIRGPNTEAFF
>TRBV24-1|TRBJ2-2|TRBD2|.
TGTGCCACCAGTGATTTGGGCGGGGGGAACACCGGGGAGCTGTTTTTT
CATSDLGGGNTGELFF
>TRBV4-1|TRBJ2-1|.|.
TGCGCCAGCAGCGCCCGGGGGAATGAGCAGTTCTTC
CASSARGNEQFF
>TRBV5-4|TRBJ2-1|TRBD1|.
TGTGCCAGCAGCTTGGGAAGGGACAGGGCCGATGAGCAGTTCTTC
CASSLGRDRADEQFF
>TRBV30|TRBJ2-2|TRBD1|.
TGTGCCTGGAAGGCAGGGGGCTGGACCGGGGAGCTGTTTTTT
CAWKAGGWTGELFF